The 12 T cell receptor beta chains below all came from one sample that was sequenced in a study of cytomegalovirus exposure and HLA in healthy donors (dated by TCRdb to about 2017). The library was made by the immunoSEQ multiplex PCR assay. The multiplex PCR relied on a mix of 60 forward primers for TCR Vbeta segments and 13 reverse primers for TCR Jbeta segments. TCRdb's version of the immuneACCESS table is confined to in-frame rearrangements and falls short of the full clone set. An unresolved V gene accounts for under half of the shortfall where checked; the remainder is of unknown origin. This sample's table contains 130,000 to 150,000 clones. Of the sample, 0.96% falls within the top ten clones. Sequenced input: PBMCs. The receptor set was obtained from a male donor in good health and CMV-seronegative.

The CDR3: CAWTSGSWEQYF. For the CDR3, the DNA is TGTGCCTGGACTAGCGGGAGTTGGGAGCAGTACTTC. The rearrangement joins TRBV30 to TRBJ2-7; TRBD2 matches at 10 bases. V was pared by 4 bases and J by 7 bases, with 4 bases of the junction left unmatched. The CDR3 extends over 12 amino acids. CDR1 and CDR2 from the germline V gene are GTSNPN and SVGIG (reference sequence).

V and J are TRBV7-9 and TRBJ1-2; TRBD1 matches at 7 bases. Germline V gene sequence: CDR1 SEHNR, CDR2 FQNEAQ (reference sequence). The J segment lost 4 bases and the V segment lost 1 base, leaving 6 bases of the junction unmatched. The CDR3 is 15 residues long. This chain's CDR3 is CASSLGAGGPYGYTF. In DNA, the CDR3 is TGTGCCAGCAGCTTAGGGGCAGGGGGACCCTATGGCTACACCTTC.

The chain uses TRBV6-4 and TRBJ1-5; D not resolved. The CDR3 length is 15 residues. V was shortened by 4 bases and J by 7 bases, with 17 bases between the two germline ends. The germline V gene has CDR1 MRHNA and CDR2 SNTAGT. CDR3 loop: CASSVGEGPSQPQHF. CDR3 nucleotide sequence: TGTGCCAGCAGTGTTGGGGAGGGCCCAAGCCAGCCCCAGCATTTT.

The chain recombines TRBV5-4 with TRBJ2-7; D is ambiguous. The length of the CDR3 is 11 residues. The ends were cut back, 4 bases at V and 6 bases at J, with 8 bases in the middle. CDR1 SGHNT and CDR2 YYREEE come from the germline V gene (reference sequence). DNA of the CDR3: TGTGCCAGCAGCGTCGACACCGAGCAGTACTTC. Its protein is CASSVDTEQYF. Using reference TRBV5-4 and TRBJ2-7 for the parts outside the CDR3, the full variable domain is ETGVTQSPTHLIKTRGQQVTLRCSSQSGHNTVSWYQQALGQGPQFIFQYYREEENGRGNFPPRFSGLQFPNYSSELNVNALELDDSALYLCASSVDTEQYFGPGTRLTVT.

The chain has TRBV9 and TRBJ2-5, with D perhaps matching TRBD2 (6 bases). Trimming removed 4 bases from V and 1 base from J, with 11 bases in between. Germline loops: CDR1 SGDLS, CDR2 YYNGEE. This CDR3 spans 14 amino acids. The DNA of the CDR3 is TGTGCCAGCAGCTCTCGACTAGTCCAAGAGACCCAGTACTTC. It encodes CASSSRLVQETQYF. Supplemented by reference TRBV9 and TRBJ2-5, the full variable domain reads DSGVTQTPKHLITATGQRVTLRCSPRSGDLSVYWYQQSLDQGLQFLIQYYNGEERAKGNILERFSAQQFPDLHSELNLSSLELGDSALYFCASSSRLVQETQYFGPGTRLLVL.

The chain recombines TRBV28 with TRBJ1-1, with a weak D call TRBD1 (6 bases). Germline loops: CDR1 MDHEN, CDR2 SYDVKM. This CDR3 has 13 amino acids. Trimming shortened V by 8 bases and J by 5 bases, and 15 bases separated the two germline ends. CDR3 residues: CASATGPGTEAFF. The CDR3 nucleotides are TGTGCCAGCGCCACAGGGCCGGGGACTGAAGCTTTCTTT. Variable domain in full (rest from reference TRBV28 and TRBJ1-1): DVKVTQSSRYLVKRTGEKVFLECVQDMDHENMFWYRQDPGLGLRLIYFSYDVKMKEKGDIPEGYSVSREKKERFSLILESASTNQTSMYLCASATGPGTEAFFGQGTRLTVV.

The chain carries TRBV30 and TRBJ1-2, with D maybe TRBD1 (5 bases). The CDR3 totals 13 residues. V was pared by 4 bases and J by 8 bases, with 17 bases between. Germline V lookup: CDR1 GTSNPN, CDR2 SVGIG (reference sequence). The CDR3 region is CAWIPLGRGGYTF. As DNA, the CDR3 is TGTGCCTGGATTCCCCTCGGGAGGGGAGGCTACACCTTC.

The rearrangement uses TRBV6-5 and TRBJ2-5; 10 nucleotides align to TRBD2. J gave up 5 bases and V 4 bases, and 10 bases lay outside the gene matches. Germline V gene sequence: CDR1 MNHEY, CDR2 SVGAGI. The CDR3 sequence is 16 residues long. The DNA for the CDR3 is TGTGCCAGCAGTTCCTTTTCTAGCGGGAGTACGGAGACCCAGTACTTC. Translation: CASSSFSSGSTETQYF.

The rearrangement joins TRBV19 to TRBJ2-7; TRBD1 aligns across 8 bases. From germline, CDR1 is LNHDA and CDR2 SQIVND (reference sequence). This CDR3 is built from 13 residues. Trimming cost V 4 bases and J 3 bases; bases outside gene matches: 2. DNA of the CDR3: TGTGCCAGTAGTAGGGGACAGGTCTACGAGCAGTACTTC. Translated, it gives CASSRGQVYEQYF.

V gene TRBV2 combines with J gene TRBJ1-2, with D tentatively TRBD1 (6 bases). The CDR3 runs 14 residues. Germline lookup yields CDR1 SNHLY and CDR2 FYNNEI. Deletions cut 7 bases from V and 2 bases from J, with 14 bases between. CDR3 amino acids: CASTSQTGNYGYTF. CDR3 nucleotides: TGTGCCAGCACCTCCCAGACAGGAAACTATGGCTACACCTTC.

In nucleotides, the CDR3 is TGTGCCAGCAGTTCTACTAGCCCGACGCTGTCCTATGGCTACACCTTC. The encoded protein is CASSSTSPTLSYGYTF. V and J are TRBV28 and TRBJ1-2; no reliable D call. With 4 bases removed from V and 4 bases from J, the gap between germline ends came to 19 bases. Germline loops: CDR1 MDHEN, CDR2 SYDVKM. This CDR3 is built from 16 residues.

The DNA for the CDR3 is TGCAGCGGGGGGACTAGCGGAGACCTCGGGGAGCTGTTTTTT. It translates to CSGGTSGDLGELFF. The chain carries TRBV29-1 and TRBJ2-2, with 11 bases matching TRBD2. The CDR3 length is 14 residues. Per the germline V gene, CDR1 is SQVTM and CDR2 is ANQGSEA. Trimming at V came to 7 bases and at J to 7 bases, leaving 8 bases not matched to a gene.